This T cell receptor (beta chain) emerged from a study of response to subunit inactivated influenza vaccine. Trimming removed 2 bases from V and 1 base from J, with 12 bases in between. The length of the CDR3 is 15 residues. Notes on the study in general: That few new T cells are recruited by each seasonal influenza vaccination was the authors' suggestion.

TCRdb reprocessed the RT-PCR reads via MiXCR and lists one record per CDR3 protein. The table lists hundreds of thousands of distinct CDR3 sequences, 6.5% to 8% of them singletons. A remark on this clonotype: The antigen is not known.

This sequence joins TRBV12-3 or TRBV12-4 and TRBJ2-7; D is possibly TRBD1 or TRBD2 (5 bases each). Sequences were derived from PBMCs from blood, sampled less than 25 months after vaccination. This TCR was recovered from a man aged 50 to 75 who received an inactivated influenza vaccine. The CDR3 sequence: CASSLTGTDSYEQYF. DNA of the CDR3: TGTGCCAGCAGTTTAACCGGGACCGATTCCTACGAGCAGTACTTC.